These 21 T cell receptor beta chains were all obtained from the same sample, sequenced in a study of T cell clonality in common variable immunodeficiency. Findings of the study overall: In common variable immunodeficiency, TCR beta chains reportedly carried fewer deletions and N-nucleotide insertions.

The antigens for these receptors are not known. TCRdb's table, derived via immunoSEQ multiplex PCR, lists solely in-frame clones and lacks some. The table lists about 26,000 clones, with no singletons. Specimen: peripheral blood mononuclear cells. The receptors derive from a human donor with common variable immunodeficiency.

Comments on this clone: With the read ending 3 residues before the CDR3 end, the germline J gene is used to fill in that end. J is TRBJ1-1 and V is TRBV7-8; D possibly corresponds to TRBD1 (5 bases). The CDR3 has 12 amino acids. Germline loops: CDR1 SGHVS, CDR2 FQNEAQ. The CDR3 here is CASSYPGNQAFF. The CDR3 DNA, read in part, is TGTGCCAGCAGCTACCCAGGGAACCAA.

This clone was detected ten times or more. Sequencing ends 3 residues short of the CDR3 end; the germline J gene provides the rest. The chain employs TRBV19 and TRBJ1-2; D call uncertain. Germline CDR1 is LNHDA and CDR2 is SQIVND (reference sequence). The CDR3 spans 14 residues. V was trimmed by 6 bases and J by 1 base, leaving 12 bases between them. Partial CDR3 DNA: TGTGCCAGTAGCCAAAGCAGGAATAACTATGGC. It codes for CASSQSRNNYG. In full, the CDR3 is CASSQSRNNYGYTF.

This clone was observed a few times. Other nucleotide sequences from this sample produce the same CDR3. CDR3 sequence: CASSGDRSNSPLHF. CDR3 DNA (partial): TGTGCCAGCAGCGGGGACAGGTCTAATTCACCC. This chain uses TRBV7-2 with TRBJ1-6; TRBD1 matches at 8 bases. The read ends 3 residues shy of where the CDR3 ends; the end is completed using the germline J gene. The CDR3 is 14 amino acids. V shed 5 bases, J shed 6 bases, and the junction held 3 bases outside the gene matches. CDR1 is SGHTA and CDR2 is FQGNSA in the germline V gene.

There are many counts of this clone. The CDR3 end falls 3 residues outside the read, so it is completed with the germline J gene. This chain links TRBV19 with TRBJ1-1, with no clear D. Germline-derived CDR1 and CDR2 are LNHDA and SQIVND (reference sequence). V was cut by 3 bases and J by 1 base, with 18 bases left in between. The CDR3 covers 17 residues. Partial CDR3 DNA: TGTGCCAGTAGTATTACTCTGGGCCGCATCCGGAACACTGAA. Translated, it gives CASSITLGRIRNTE. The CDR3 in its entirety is CASSITLGRIRNTEAFF.

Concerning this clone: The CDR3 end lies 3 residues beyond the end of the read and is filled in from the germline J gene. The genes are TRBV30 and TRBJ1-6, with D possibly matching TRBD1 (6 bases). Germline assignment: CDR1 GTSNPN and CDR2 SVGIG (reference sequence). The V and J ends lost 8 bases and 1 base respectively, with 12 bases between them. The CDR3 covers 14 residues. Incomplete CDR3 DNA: TGTGCCGCACAGGGTCGGTCCTATAATTCACCC. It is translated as CAAQGRSYNSP. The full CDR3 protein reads CAAQGRSYNSPLHF.

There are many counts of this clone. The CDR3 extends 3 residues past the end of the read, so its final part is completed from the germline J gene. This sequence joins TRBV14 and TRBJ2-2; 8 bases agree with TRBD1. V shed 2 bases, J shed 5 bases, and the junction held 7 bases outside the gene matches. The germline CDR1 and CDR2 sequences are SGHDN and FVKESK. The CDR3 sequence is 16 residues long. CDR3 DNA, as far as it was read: TGTGCCAGCAGCCAACTTAGGACAGGGCAAACCGGGGAG. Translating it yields CASSQLRTGQTGE. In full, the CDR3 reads CASSQLRTGQTGELFF.

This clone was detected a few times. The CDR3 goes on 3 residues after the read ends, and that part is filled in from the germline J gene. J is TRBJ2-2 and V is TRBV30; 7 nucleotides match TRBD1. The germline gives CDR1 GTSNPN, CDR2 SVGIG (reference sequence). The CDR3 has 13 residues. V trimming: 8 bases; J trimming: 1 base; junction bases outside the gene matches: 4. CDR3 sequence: CAGDRENTGELFF. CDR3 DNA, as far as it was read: TGTGCCGGTGACAGGGAGAACACCGGGGAG.

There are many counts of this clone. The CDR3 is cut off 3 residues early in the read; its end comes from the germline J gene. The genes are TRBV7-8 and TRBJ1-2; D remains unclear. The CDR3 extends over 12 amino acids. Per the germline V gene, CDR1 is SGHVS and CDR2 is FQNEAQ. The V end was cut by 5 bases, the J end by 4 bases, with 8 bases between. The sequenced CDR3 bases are TGTGCCAGCAGCCTCAACAGCTATGGC. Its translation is CASSLNSYG. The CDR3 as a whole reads CASSLNSYGYTF.

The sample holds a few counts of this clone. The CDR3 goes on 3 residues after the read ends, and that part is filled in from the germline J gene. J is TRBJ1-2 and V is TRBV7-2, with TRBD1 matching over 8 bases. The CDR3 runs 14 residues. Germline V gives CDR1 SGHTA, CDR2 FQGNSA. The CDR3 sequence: CASSLYSGGTGYTF. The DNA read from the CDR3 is TGTGCCAGCAGCTTATATTCAGGGGGCACCGGC.

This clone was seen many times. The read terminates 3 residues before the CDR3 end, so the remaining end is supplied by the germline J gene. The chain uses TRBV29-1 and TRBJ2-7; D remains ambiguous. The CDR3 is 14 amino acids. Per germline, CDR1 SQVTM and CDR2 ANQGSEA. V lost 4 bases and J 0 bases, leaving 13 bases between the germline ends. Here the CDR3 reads CSVVTVHRSYEQYF. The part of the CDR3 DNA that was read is TGCAGCGTTGTTACAGTCCACCGCTCCTACGAG.

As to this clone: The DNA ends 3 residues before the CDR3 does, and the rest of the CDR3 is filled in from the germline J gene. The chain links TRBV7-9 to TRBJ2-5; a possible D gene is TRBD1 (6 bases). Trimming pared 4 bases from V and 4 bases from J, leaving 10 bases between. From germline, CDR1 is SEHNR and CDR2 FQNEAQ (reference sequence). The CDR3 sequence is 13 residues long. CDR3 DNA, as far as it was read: TGTGCCAGCAGCTCGGGACATGTAGAGACC. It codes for CASSSGHVET. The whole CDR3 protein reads CASSSGHVETQYF.

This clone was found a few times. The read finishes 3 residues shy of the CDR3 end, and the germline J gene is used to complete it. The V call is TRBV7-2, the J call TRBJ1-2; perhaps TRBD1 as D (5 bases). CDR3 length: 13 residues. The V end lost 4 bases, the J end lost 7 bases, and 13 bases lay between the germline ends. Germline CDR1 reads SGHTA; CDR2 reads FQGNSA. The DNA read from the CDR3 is TGTGCCAGCAGCTCGACAGAGAAAGGTGGC. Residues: CASSSTEKGG. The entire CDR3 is CASSSTEKGGYTF. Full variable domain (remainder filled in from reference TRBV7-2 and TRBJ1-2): GAGVSQSPSNKVTEKGKDVELRCDPISGHTALYWYRQSLGQGLEFLIYFQGNSAPDKSGLPSDRFSAERTGGSVSTLTIQRTQQEDSAVYLCASSSTEKGGYTFGSGTRLTVV.

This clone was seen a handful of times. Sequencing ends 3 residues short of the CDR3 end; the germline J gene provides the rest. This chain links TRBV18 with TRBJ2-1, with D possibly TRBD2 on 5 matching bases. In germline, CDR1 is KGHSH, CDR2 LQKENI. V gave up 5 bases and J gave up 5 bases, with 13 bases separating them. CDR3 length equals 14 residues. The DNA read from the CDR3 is TGTGCCAGCTCAAGTTCGGGGTTCGACAATGAG. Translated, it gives CASSSSGFDNE. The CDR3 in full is CASSSSGFDNEQFF.

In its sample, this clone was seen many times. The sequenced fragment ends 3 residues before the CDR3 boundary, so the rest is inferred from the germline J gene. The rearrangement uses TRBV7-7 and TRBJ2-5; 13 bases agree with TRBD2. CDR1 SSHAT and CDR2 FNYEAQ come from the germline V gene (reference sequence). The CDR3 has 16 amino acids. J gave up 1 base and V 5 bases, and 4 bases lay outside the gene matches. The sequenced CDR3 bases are TGTGCCAGCAGCCCACTAGCGGGAGGGATCCAAGAGACC. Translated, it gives CASSPLAGGIQET. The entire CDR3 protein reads CASSPLAGGIQETQYF.

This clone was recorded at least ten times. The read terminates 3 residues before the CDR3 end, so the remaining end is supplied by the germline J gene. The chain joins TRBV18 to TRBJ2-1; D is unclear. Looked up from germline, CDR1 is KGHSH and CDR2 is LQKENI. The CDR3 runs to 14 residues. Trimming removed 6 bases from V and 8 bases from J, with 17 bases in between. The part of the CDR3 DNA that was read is TGTGCCAGCTCCCGTGATTCCCCCGGGTATGAG. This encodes CASSRDSPGYE. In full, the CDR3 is CASSRDSPGYEQFF.

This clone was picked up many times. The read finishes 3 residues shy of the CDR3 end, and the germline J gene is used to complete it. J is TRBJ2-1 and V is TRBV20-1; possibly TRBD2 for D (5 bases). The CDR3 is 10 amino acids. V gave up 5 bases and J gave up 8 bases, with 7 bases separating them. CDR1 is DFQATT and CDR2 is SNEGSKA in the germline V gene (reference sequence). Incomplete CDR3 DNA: TGCAGTGCTGTTAGCGATGAG. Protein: CSAVSDE. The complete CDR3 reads CSAVSDEQFF.

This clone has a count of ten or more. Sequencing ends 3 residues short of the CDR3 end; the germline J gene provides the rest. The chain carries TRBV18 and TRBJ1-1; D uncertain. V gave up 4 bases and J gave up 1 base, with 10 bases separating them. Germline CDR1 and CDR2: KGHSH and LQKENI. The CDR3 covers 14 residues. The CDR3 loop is CASSLTSRNTEAFF. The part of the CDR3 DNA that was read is TGTGCCAGCTCACTAACTTCGAGGAACACTGAA.

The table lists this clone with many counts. The CDR3 DNA, read in part, is TGCGCCAGCAGCAACCCCCCAAGGTACGAG. It translates to CASSNPPRYE. In full, the CDR3 is CASSNPPRYEQYF. This chain joins TRBV4-1 and TRBJ2-7; D is unclear. The CDR3 end lies 3 residues beyond the end of the read and is filled in from the germline J gene. Germline values: CDR1 MGHRA, CDR2 YSYEKL. V dropped 5 bases and J dropped 4 bases, with 12 bases sitting between them. CDR3 length equals 13 residues.

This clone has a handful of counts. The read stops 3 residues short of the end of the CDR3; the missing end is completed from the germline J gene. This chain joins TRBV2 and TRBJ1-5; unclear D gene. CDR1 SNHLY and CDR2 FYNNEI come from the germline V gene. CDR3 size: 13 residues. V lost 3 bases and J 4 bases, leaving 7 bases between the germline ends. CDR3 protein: CASSDEGNQPQHF. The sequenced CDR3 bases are TGTGCCAGCAGTGATGAAGGGAATCAGCCC.

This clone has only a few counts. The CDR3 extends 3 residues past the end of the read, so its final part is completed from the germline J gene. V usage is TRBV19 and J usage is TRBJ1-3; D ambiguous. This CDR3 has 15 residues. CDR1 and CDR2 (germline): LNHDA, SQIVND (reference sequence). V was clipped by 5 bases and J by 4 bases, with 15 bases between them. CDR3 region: CASSATLGSGNTIYF. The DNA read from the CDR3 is TGTGCCAGTAGTGCCACGCTGGGCTCGGGAAACACC. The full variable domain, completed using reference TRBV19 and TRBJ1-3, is DGGITQSPKYLFRKEGQNVTLSCEQNLNHDAMYWYRQDPGQGLRLIYYSQIVNDFQKGDIAEGYSVSREKKESFPLTVTSAQKNPTAFYLCASSATLGSGNTIYFGEGSWLTVV.

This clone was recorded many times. Partial CDR3 DNA: TGTGCCAGCAGCACCCAGGGACTAGCGGGGGAATACAATGAG. It specifies CASSTQGLAGEYNE. The CDR3 in its entirety is CASSTQGLAGEYNEQFF. This chain joins TRBV9 and TRBJ2-1; 14 positions agree with TRBD2. The missing CDR3 end, 3 residues past where the read stops, is filled in from the germline J gene. With V trimmed by 4 bases and J by 4 bases, 7 bases remained unmatched. The V gene's germline CDR1 is SGDLS and CDR2 YYNGEE. The CDR3 totals 17 residues.